This T cell receptor (beta chain) was recorded in a study of shared clonotypes between healthy human individuals. This clone has a single count. Its antigen is unidentified. Overall study results and limits: Limited genetic and exposure-history diversity came from having few donors. Sharing across a few donors was seen in around 5% of naive CD4 clonotypes.

CDR3 length: 12 amino acids. The trim removed 4 bases at V and 4 bases at J, leaving 0 bases unmatched. CDR1 is SGHDN and CDR2 is FVKESK in the germline V gene. Sequencing used immunoSEQ multiplex PCR; TCRdb keeps in-frame clones, though not all of them. The sample lists 1.4 million or so clones, around 98.5% occurring once. The sample comprised naive CD4+ T cells sorted from blood. Subset of the sample: CD45RA+ positively selected. The receptor was isolated from a man aged 30 to 39 in good health. V and J are TRBV14 and TRBJ1-2, with 7 bases aligning to TRBD1. The CDR3 nucleotides are TGTGCCAGCAGCCGGGACAGCTATGGCTACACCTTC. Its protein is CASSRDSYGYTF.